What follows is one T cell receptor beta chain and its context. Its antigen is currently unknown. The sample is drawn from a study of cytomegalovirus exposure and HLA in healthy donors. Broader study findings: Rare sequences made up most TCRs, while some public TCRs were found in many donors.

It was with 60 Vbeta and 13 Jbeta primers that the PCR ran. This table comes from immunoSEQ multiplex PCR, and its TCRdb copy is limited to in-frame clones, with some not included. In all, the sample yields approximately 190,000 clones. Trimming cost V 5 bases and J 2 bases, with 11 bases left between them. Germline V gives CDR1 MNHNY, CDR2 SVGAGI (reference sequence). The CDR3 is 14 residues long. Donors were nominally healthy when sampled, though unrecorded immune exposures were likely. Sequences were obtained from PBMCs. This receptor was obtained from a man aged 25 to 40 in good health and CMV-seronegative. The chain uses TRBV6-6 and TRBJ2-3; D is undetermined. DNA for the CDR3: TGTGCCAGCAGTACACGCCTCAACACAGATACGCAGTATTTT. It encodes CASSTRLNTDTQYF.